What follows are 28 T cell receptor beta chains derived from one specimen sequenced in a study of CD4 and CD8 cells across lung adenocarcinoma regions. TCRdb redid the calling of the PCR reads with MiXCR, one entry per CDR3 protein. This table has 10,000 to 15,000 distinct CDR3 sequences, approximately 53% appearing once. The sequenced material came from CD8+ T cells from the center of a lung tumor. These TCRs come from a female donor with lung adenocarcinoma. The CD4 and CD8 labels of this study may be unreliable.

V is TRBV6-1 and J is TRBJ2-7, with TRBD1 matching over 8 bases. V was clipped by 6 bases and J by 0 bases; unmatched bases: 7. The CDR3 contains 15 residues. Germline CDR1 and CDR2: MNHNS and SASEGT. The CDR3 loop reads CASRDHGTGSYEQYF. CDR3 nucleotide sequence: TGTGCCAGCAGAGACCACGGGACAGGCTCCTACGAGCAGTACTTC.

The CDR3 DNA sequence: TGTGCCAGCAGGGTATCTGGAAACACCATATATTTT. Its protein is CASRVSGNTIYF. The rearrangement links TRBV6-1 to TRBJ1-3, with D unclear. Germline V gene lookup returns CDR1 MNHNS and CDR2 SASEGT. The CDR3 consists of 12 residues. The ends were cut back, 6 bases at V and 1 base at J, with 4 bases in the middle.

The chain recombines TRBV6-1 with TRBJ1-6; the D is unclear. Germline V CDR1 and CDR2: MNHNS, SASEGT. The CDR3 has 17 amino acids. The V end was cut by 1 base, the J end by 0 bases, with 10 bases between. CDR3 coding DNA: TGTGCCAGCAGTGAAGTAGGGTTGAGCTCCTATAATTCACCCCTCCACTTT. This sequence encodes CASSEVGLSSYNSPLHF.

J is TRBJ2-3 and V is TRBV12-3 or TRBV12-4; D perhaps matches TRBD2 (5 bases). The J call may be mistaken, given a closer DNA end match to TRBJ2-1. This CDR3 contains 14 residues. CDR3 residues: CASSLDWLPYEQFF. The DNA for the CDR3 is TGTGCCAGCAGCCTGGACTGGCTACCCTACGAGCAGTTCTTC.

The genes are TRBV6-1 and TRBJ1-6; D possibly corresponds to TRBD1 (5 bases). This CDR3 has 12 residues. With 2 bases removed from V and 12 bases from J, the gap between germline ends came to 8 bases. Germline loops: CDR1 MNHNS, CDR2 SASEGT. CDR3 DNA sequence: TGTGCCAGCAGTGAATTTGGGGGACCCCTCCACTTT. Its protein is CASSEFGGPLHF.

The chain is built from TRBV4-1 and TRBJ1-2; D not resolved. The CDR3 is 15 residues long. The V gene lost 0 bases and the J gene lost 3 bases, with 11 bases spanning the gap. Germline lookup yields CDR1 MGHRA and CDR2 YSYEKL. The CDR3 region has the DNA TGCGCCAGCAGCCAAGATAGAGCTTTCGACTATGGCTACACCTTC. Its protein product is CASSQDRAFDYGYTF.

This clonotype is large within its sample. V gene TRBV10-2 combines with J gene TRBJ2-5, with D possibly TRBD1 on 5 matching bases. The CDR3 totals 17 residues. The germline CDR1 and CDR2 sequences are WSHSY and SAAADI. The germline V and J ends were trimmed by 2 bases and 1 base, with 17 bases remaining between them. In DNA, the CDR3 is TGCGCCAGCAGTGAGCTAGGGGCAGGGTCGTTCCAAGAGACCCAGTACTTC. Amino acid sequence: CASSELGAGSFQETQYF.

V and J are TRBV10-2 and TRBJ2-3; 7 bases fit TRBD2. Losses at the gene ends were 9 bases for V and 0 bases for J; bases not matched to a gene: 9. The CDR3 is 15 residues long. The germline V gene encodes CDR1 WSHSY and CDR2 SAAADI. This CDR3 reads CARGDGAGSTDTQYF. Written as DNA, the CDR3 is TGCGCCAGGGGAGATGGAGCGGGGAGCACAGATACGCAGTATTTT.

The chain is built from TRBV10-2 and TRBJ2-5; 8 bases map to TRBD2. V dropped 6 bases and J dropped 4; count of bases not matched to a gene: 10. Germline V gene sequence: CDR1 WSHSY, CDR2 SAAADI. This CDR3 region has 15 residues. CDR3 DNA: TGCGCCAGCAGCCGAGGTGCGGGAGGAGTAGAGACCCAGTACTTC. Amino acids: CASSRGAGGVETQYF.

The genes are TRBV23-1 and TRBJ2-1; 10 bases align to TRBD1. TRBV23-1 is an ORF, and what it does is uncertain. The junction had 5 bases not matched to a gene; V was cut back by 1 base and J by 8 bases. CDR3 length: 15 amino acids. DNA for the CDR3: TGCGCCAGCAGTCAATTCCGGGACAGGGGCCATGAGCAGTTCTTC. Translated: CASSQFRDRGHEQFF.

This chain uses TRBV6-1 with TRBJ2-1; weak D call: TRBD1 (5 bases). The closer fit of TRBJ2-7 to the DNA end suggests the J call may be wrong. The CDR3 sequence is 14 residues long. The V gene's germline CDR1 is MNHNS and CDR2 SASEGT. CDR3 loop: CASSVTGARDEQYF. In DNA form, the CDR3 reads TGTGCCAGCAGTGTTACTGGGGCTCGGGACGAGCAGTACTTC.

This clonotype was observed a handful of times. The rearrangement links TRBV6-1 to TRBJ2-3; perhaps TRBD1 as D (5 bases). Germline CDR1 is MNHNS and CDR2 is SASEGT. The CDR3 runs 14 residues. The V and J ends lost 5 bases and 6 bases respectively, with 15 bases between them. The CDR3 sequence is CASSRTQEFDTQYF. The DNA for the CDR3 is TGTGCCAGCAGTCGAACACAGGAATTTGATACGCAGTATTTT.

The chain is built from TRBV4-1 and TRBJ2-5; 9 bases are a match to TRBD2. The J call may be mistaken, given a closer DNA end match to TRBJ2-7. Per germline, CDR1 MGHRA and CDR2 YSYEKL. The CDR3 has 16 amino acids. The CDR3 sequence: CASSQGPGLADYEQYF. The CDR3 region has the DNA TGCGCCAGCAGCCAGGGTCCGGGACTAGCTGATTACGAGCAGTACTTC.

The gene calls are TRBV6-1 and TRBJ2-1; perhaps TRBD1 as D (5 bases). Germline CDR1 and CDR2: MNHNS and SASEGT. The CDR3 is 13 amino acids. Trimming took off 1 base at V and 6 bases at J, with 7 bases between the two ends. The CDR3 DNA reads as TGTGCCAGCAGTGAAGTAGGGGCCAATGAGCAGTTCTTC. This sequence encodes CASSEVGANEQFF.

This clonotype qualifies as medium-sized. V usage is TRBV6-1 and J usage is TRBJ2-6; D perhaps matches TRBD2 (5 bases). The V end was cut by 1 base, the J end by 2 bases, with 9 bases between. The CDR3 is 16 residues long. Germline V gene lookup returns CDR1 MNHNS and CDR2 SASEGT. DNA for the CDR3: TGTGCCAGCAGTGAAGGGGGAGTAGCTGGGGCCAACGTCCTGACTTTC. Translating it yields CASSEGGVAGANVLTF.

The chain is built from TRBV12-3 or TRBV12-4 and TRBJ2-3; possible D gene TRBD2, 5 bases. V was cut by 10 bases and J by 2 bases, with 16 bases left in between. This CDR3 spans 14 amino acids. CDR3 residues: CAITLEGSTDTQYF. Here the CDR3 DNA reads TGTGCCATTACACTAGAGGGCTCCACAGATACGCAGTATTTT.

The CDR3 loop is CASSPRGGTGTYEQYF. The CDR3 DNA reads as TGTGCCAGCAGCCCTCGCGGCGGGACAGGGACCTACGAGCAGTACTTC. The chain couples TRBV9 to TRBJ2-5; TRBD1 matches at 9 bases. The J call may not be correct, given that the DNA end is closer to TRBJ2-7. CDR1 SGDLS and CDR2 YYNGEE come from the germline V gene. The CDR3 runs to 16 residues.

To note about this clonotype: The junction shows a germline mismatch at one end, possibly a read error. The rearrangement joins TRBV6-1 to TRBJ2-5; D might be TRBD2 (7 bases). The CDR3 is made up of 18 amino acids. Germline V gene sequence: CDR1 MNHNS, CDR2 SASEGT. The CDR3 reads CASSDTGGGAIPQDTQYF. In DNA, the CDR3 is TGTGCCAGCAGTGATACTGGGGGGGGGGCGATTCCCCAAGATACCCAGTACTTC.

The genes are TRBV6-1 and TRBJ2-3; 10 bases match TRBD2. Germline assignment: CDR1 MNHNS and CDR2 SASEGT. CDR3 size: 15 residues. V gave up 5 bases and J gave up 4 bases; unmatched junction bases: 6. The CDR3 spells CASSRLAGSSDTQYF. CDR3 bases: TGTGCCAGCAGTAGACTAGCGGGTTCTTCAGATACGCAGTATTTT.

The V call is TRBV11-2, the J call TRBJ2-1; D remains ambiguous. V shed 1 base and J shed 4 bases, with 8 bases lying between them. This CDR3 region has 14 residues. The V gene's germline CDR1 is SGHAT and CDR2 FQNNGV. Here the CDR3 reads CASSLAAMYNEQFF. In nucleotides, the CDR3 is TGTGCCAGCAGCTTAGCAGCGATGTACAATGAGCAGTTCTTC.

By share, this clonotype counts as medium-sized (0.01 to 0.1%). The chain has TRBV7-8 and TRBJ2-3; unclear D gene. This CDR3 is built from 14 residues. CDR1 and CDR2 (germline): SGHVS, FQNEAQ. V gave up 1 base and J gave up 1 base, with 6 bases separating them. The CDR3: CASSLGYGTDTQYF. As DNA, the CDR3 is TGTGCCAGCAGCTTAGGCTACGGCACAGATACGCAGTATTTT.

This clonotype was detected many times. The chain uses TRBV6-5 and TRBJ2-6; D is perhaps TRBD2 (6 bases). This CDR3 is built from 16 residues. Germline CDR1 MNHEY, CDR2 SVGAGI. Trimming took off 2 bases at V and 4 bases at J, with 12 bases between the two ends. The CDR3 is CASSYSGGAGANVLTF. The CDR3 nucleotides read TGTGCCAGCAGTTACAGCGGAGGGGCCGGGGCCAACGTCCTGACTTTC.

V and J are TRBV6-2 or TRBV6-3 and TRBJ2-5, with 9 bases that match TRBD2. Germline V lookup: CDR1 MNHEY, CDR2 SVGEGT. Trimming cost V 2 bases and J 0 bases; bases outside gene matches: 7. The CDR3 is made up of 17 amino acids. The CDR3 region is CASSYVSGGPDQETQYF. The CDR3, as DNA: TGTGCCAGCAGTTACGTTAGCGGGGGCCCGGACCAAGAGACCCAGTACTTC.

The V call is TRBV7-2, the J call TRBJ2-3, with 7 bases identical to TRBD1. The J call is doubtful: the DNA matches TRBJ2-5 better. This CDR3 contains 15 residues. CDR1 is SGHTA and CDR2 is FQGNSA in the germline V gene. CDR3 residues: CASSLRGGYPDTQYF. As DNA, the CDR3 is TGTGCCAGCAGCCTAAGAGGGGGCTACCCAGATACCCAGTACTTC.

A note on this clonotype: A junction end diverges from the germline sequence, so it may reflect a read error. The chain recombines TRBV6-1 with TRBJ1-5; the D gene is possibly TRBD1 (6 bases). Germline loops: CDR1 MNHNS, CDR2 SASEGT. This CDR3 has 13 residues. The CDR3 nucleotides read TGTGCCAGCTCCAGGGGCAGCAATCAGCCCCTGCACTTT. Translating it yields CASSRGSNQPLHF.

Judged by abundance, this clonotype is medium-sized. The chain recombines TRBV6-1 with TRBJ1-6, with 12 bases identical to TRBD1. Germline CDR1 and CDR2: MNHNS and SASEGT. The trim removed 9 bases at V and 7 bases at J, leaving 7 bases unmatched. The CDR3 covers 15 residues. CDR3 in amino acids: CASVGQGAFNSPLHF. The CDR3 region has the DNA TGTGCCAGTGTGGGACAGGGGGCTTTCAATTCACCCCTCCACTTT.

J is TRBJ2-3 and V is TRBV6-5; TRBD2 agrees at 8 bases. Trimming removed 2 bases from V and 0 bases from J; junction bases left unmatched: 16. CDR1 and CDR2 (germline): MNHEY, SVGAGI. The CDR3 totals 20 residues. This chain's CDR3 is CASSYRLATISGTSTDTQYF. In DNA, the CDR3 is TGTGCCAGCAGTTACCGGTTAGCGACGATTAGCGGGACTAGCACAGATACGCAGTATTTT.

The sample holds many counts of this clonotype. The DNA for the CDR3 is TGTGCCAGCAGCCCTTGGCATCTTGGTCAGCCCCAGCATTTT. It specifies CASSPWHLGQPQHF. The chain recombines TRBV6-1 with TRBJ1-5; D is ambiguous. V lost 6 bases to trimming and J lost 6 bases, with 15 bases between them. Per the germline V gene, CDR1 is MNHNS and CDR2 is SASEGT. CDR3 length: 14 amino acids.